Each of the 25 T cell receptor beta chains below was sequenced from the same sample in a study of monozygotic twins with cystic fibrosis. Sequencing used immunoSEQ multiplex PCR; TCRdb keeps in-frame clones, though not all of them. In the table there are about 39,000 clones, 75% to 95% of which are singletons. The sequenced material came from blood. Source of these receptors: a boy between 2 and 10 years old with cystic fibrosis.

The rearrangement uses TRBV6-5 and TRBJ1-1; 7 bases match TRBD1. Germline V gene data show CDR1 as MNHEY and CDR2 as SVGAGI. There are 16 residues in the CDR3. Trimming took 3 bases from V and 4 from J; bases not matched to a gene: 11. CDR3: CASSYTWVAGGTEAFF. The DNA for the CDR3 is TGTGCCAGCAGTTATACATGGGTAGCAGGGGGCACTGAAGCTTTCTTT.

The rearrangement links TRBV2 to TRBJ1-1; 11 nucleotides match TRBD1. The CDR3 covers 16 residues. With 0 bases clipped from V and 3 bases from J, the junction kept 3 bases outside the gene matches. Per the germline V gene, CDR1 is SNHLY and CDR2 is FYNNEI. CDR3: CASSEAGTGGHTEAFF. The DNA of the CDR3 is TGTGCCAGCAGTGAAGCGGGGACAGGGGGGCACACTGAAGCTTTCTTT.

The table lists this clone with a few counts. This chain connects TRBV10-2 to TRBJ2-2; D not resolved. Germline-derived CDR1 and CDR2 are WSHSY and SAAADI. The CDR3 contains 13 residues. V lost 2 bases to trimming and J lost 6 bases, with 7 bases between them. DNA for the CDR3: TGCGCCAGCAGTGAGCAGGCTCCCGGGGAGCTGTTTTTT. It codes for CASSEQAPGELFF.

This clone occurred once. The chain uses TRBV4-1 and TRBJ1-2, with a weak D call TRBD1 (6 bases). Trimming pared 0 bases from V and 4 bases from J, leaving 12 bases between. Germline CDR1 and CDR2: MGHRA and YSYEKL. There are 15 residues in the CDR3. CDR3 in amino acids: CASSQDTGTGYGYTF. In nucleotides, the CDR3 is TGCGCCAGCAGCCAAGATACAGGGACGGGCTATGGCTACACCTTC.

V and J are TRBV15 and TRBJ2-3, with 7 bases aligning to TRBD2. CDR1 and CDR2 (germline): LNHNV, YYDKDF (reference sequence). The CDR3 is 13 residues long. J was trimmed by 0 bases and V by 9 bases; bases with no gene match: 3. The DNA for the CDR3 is TGTGCCACAGGGGACTATAGCACAGATACGCAGTATTTT. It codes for CATGDYSTDTQYF.

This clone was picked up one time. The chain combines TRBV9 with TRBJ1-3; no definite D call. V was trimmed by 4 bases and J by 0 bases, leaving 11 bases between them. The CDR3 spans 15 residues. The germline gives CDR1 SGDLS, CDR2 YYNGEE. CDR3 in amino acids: CASSPGWDSGNTIYF. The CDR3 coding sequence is TGTGCCAGCAGCCCGGGGTGGGACTCTGGAAACACCATATATTTT.

The CDR3 sequence: CASSEASYYNEQFF. The DNA of the CDR3 is TGTGCCAGCAGTGAAGCAAGTTACTACAATGAGCAGTTCTTC. V is TRBV2 and J is TRBJ2-1, with D hard to call. The ends were cut back, 0 bases at V and 3 bases at J, with 6 bases in the middle. CDR1 is SNHLY and CDR2 is FYNNEI in the germline V gene. The CDR3 is 14 amino acids.

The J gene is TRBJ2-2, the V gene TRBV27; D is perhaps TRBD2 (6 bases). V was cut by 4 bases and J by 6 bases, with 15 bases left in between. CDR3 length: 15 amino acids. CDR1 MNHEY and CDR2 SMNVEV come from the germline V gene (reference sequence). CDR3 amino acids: CASSSEVGGSGELFF. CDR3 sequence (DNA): TGTGCCAGCAGTTCAGAAGTCGGGGGTTCCGGGGAGCTGTTTTTT.

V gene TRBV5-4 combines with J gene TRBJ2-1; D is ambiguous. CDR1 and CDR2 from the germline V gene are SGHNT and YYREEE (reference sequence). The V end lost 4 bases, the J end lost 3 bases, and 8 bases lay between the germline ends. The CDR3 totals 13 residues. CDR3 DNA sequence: TGTGCCAGCAGCCCCCCGGACTACAATGAGCAGTTCTTC. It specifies CASSPPDYNEQFF.

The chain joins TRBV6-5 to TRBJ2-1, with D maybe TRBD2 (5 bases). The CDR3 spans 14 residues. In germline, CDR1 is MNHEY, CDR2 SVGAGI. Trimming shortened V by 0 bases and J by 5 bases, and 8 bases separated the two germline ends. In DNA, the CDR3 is TGTGCCAGCAGTTACTCCTCGGGGAACAATGAGCAGTTCTTC. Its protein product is CASSYSSGNNEQFF.

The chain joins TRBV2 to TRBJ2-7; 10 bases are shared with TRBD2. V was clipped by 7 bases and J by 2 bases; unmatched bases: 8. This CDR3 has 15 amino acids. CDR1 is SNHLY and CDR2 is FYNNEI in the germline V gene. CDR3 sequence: CASKSPGTSAYEQYF. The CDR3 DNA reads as TGTGCCAGCAAGTCCCCCGGGACTAGCGCCTACGAGCAGTACTTC.

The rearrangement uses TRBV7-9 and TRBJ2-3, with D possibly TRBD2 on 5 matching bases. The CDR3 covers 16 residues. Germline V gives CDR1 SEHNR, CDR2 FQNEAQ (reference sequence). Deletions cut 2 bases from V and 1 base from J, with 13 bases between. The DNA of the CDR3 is TGTGCCAGCAGCTTATGGGTCGACGGGGGCACAGATACGCAGTATTTT. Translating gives CASSLWVDGGTDTQYF.

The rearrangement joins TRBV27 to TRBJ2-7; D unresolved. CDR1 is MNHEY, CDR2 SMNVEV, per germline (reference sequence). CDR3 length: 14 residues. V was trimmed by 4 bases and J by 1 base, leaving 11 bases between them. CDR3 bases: TGTGCCAGCAGTTGGCGACACGATTCCTACGAGCAGTACTTC. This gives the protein CASSWRHDSYEQYF.

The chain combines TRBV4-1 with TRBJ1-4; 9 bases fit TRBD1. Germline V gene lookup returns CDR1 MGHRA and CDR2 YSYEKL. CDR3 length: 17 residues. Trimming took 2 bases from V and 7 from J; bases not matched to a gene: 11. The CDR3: CASSQTKDRGSREKLFF. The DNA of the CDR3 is TGCGCCAGCAGCCAAACAAAGGACAGGGGTTCGCGTGAAAAACTGTTTTTT.

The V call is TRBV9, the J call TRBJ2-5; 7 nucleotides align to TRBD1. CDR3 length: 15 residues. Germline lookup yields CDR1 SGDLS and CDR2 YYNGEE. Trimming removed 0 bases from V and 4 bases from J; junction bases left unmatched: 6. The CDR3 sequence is CASSVDGAGGETQYF. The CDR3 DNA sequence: TGTGCCAGCAGCGTAGATGGGGCAGGGGGAGAGACCCAGTACTTC. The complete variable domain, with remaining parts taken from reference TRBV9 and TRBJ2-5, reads DSGVTQTPKHLITATGQRVTLRCSPRSGDLSVYWYQQSLDQGLQFLIQYYNGEERAKGNILERFSAQQFPDLHSELNLSSLELGDSALYFCASSVDGAGGETQYFGPGTRLLVL.

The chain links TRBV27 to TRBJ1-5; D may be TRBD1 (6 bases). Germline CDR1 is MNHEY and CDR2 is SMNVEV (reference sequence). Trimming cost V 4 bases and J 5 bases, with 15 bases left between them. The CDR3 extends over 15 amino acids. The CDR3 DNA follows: TGTGCCAGCAGTTACAGGGTAGAGAGGGATCAGCCCCAGCATTTT. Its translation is CASSYRVERDQPQHF.

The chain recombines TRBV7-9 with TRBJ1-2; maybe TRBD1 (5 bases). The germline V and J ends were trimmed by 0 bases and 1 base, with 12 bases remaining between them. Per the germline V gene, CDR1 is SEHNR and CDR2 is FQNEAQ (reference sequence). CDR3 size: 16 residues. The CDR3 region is CASSLAGTQGNYGYTF. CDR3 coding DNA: TGTGCCAGCAGCTTAGCGGGGACGCAGGGTAACTATGGCTACACCTTC.

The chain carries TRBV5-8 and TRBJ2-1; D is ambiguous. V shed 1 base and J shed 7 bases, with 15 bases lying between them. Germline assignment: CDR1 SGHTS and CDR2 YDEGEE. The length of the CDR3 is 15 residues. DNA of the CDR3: TGTGCCAGCAGCTTGTTTCGCAGCCTGGGTAATGAGCAGTTCTTC. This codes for CASSLFRSLGNEQFF.

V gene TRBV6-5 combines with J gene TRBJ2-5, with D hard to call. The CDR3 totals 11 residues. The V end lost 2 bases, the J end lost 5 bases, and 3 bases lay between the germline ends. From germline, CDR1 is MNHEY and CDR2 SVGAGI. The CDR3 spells CASSYRETQYF. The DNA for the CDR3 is TGTGCCAGCAGTTACCGGGAGACCCAGTACTTC.

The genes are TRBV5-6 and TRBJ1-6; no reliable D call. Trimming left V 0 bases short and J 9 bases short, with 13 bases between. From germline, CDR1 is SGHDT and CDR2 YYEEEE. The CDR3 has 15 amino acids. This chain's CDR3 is CASSLGVSSVSPLHF. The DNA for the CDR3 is TGTGCCAGCAGCTTGGGGGTCTCAAGTGTTTCACCCCTCCACTTT.

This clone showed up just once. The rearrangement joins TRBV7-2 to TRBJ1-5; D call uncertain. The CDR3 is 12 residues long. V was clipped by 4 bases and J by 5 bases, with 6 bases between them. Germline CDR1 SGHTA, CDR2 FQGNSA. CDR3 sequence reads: CASSSPDQPQHF. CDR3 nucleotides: TGTGCCAGCAGCTCGCCAGATCAGCCCCAGCATTTT.

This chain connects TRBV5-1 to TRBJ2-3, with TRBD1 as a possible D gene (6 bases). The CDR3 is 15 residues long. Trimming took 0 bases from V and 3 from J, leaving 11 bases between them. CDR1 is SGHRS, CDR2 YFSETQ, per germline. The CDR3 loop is CASSLDGGSTDTQYF. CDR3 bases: TGCGCCAGCAGCTTGGATGGGGGCTCGACAGATACGCAGTATTTT.

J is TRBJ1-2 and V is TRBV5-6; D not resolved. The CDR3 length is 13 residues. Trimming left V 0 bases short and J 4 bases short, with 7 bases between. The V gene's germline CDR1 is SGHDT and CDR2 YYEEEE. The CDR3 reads CASSLGQLYGYTF. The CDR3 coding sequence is TGTGCCAGCAGCTTGGGGCAGCTCTATGGCTACACCTTC. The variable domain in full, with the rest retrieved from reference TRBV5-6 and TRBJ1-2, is DAGVTQSPTHLIKTRGQQVTLRCSPKSGHDTVSWYQQALGQGPQFIFQYYEEEERQRGNFPDRFSGHQFPNYSSELNVNALLLGDSALYLCASSLGQLYGYTFGSGTRLTVV.

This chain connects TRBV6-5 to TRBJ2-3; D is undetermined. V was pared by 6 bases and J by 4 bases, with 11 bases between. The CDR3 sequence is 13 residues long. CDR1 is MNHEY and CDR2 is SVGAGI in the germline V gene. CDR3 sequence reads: CASSLRHADTQYF. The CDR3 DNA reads TGTGCCAGCAGCCTGCGACACGCAGATACGCAGTATTTT.

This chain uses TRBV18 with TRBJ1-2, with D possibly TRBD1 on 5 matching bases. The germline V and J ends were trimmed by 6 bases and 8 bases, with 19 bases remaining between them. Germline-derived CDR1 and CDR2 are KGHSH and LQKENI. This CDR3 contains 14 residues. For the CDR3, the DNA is TGTGCCAGCTCGCTTGACAGTGTCGCGGAAGGCTACACCTTC. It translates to CASSLDSVAEGYTF.